These 7 T cell receptor beta chains share one sample of origin, sequenced in a study of blood T cell repertoires in COVID-19. The data were produced by immunoSEQ multiplex PCR, yet TCRdb's version contains in-frame clones alone and is incomplete. In the table there are some 460,000 clones, 85% to 90% of which are singletons. The specimen was peripheral blood. The receptors originated from a woman in her 30s with acute or convalescent COVID-19.

The rearrangement uses TRBV2 and TRBJ1-1; 9 bases fit TRBD1. Looked up from germline, CDR1 is SNHLY and CDR2 is FYNNEI. With V trimmed by 6 bases and J by 1 base, 9 bases remained unmatched. The CDR3 is 16 residues long. The CDR3 loop reads CASRDPGQGPNTEAFF. The CDR3 DNA reads TGTGCCAGCAGGGACCCGGGACAGGGCCCGAACACTGAAGCTTTCTTT.

This clone is a singleton in its sample. The chain uses TRBV24-1 and TRBJ2-5, with TRBD1 matching 9 bases. CDR3 length: 14 residues. Trimming cost V 4 bases and J 4 bases; bases outside gene matches: 3. Germline lookup yields CDR1 KGHDR and CDR2 SFDVKD. The CDR3 is CATSDRTGVETQYF. CDR3 nucleotides: TGTGCCACCAGTGACCGGACAGGGGTAGAGACCCAGTACTTC.

The chain combines TRBV3-1 (or the pseudogene TRBV3-2) with TRBJ1-6, with D perhaps TRBD1 (6 bases). Germline-derived CDR1 and CDR2 are LGHDT and YNNKEL (reference sequence). The V end was cut by 4 bases, the J end by 7 bases, with 14 bases between. The CDR3 length is 15 residues. The chain's CDR3 is CASSRLLDSNSPLHF. Written as DNA, the CDR3 is TGTGCCAGCAGCCGATTACTGGACAGCAATTCACCCCTCCACTTT.

This rearrangement joins TRBV7-3 to TRBJ1-1, with TRBD1 matching over 12 bases. V gave up 8 bases and J gave up 5 bases; unmatched junction bases: 12. The CDR3 runs to 16 residues. Germline CDR1 reads SGHTA; CDR2 reads FQGTGA. The CDR3 DNA sequence: TGTGCCAGCCCCTACGGGACAGGGGGCGATGAGACTGAAGCTTTCTTT. This sequence encodes CASPYGTGGDETEAFF.

This clone was detected only a few times. An end of the junction differs from the germline gene, which may be a read error. The chain couples TRBV19 to TRBJ1-6; the D gene is possibly TRBD1 (5 bases). The germline CDR1 and CDR2 sequences are LNHDA and SQIVND (reference sequence). The CDR3 loop spans 9 amino acids. CDR3 sequence: CASSIRDSF. The CDR3, as DNA: TGTGCCAGTAGTATCAGGGATAGCTTT.

The chain has TRBV2 and TRBJ1-5; TRBD1 aligns across 7 bases. The CDR3 has 13 residues. The junction had 6 bases not matched to a gene; V was cut back by 6 bases and J by 7 bases. CDR1 and CDR2 from the germline V gene are SNHLY and FYNNEI. The CDR3 sequence is CASRYTGEQPQHF. The DNA for the CDR3 is TGTGCCAGCAGGTATACAGGGGAACAGCCCCAGCATTTT.

This chain uses TRBV12-3 or TRBV12-4 with TRBJ2-5; 7 nucleotides agree with TRBD1. V lost 4 bases to trimming and J lost 1 base; unmatched junction nucleotides: 0. This CDR3 is built from 13 residues. CDR3 protein: CASSWTGQETQYF. The CDR3 DNA reads TGTGCCAGCAGTTGGACAGGCCAAGAGACCCAGTACTTC.